This TCR beta chain was captured by sequencing in a study of shared clonotypes between healthy human individuals. TCRdb's table, derived via immunoSEQ multiplex PCR, lists solely in-frame clones and lacks some. Found here are fewer than 1.6 million clones, around 98.5% of them singletons; the top ten hold about 0.35%. In germline, CDR1 is SGHRS, CDR2 YFSETQ. CDR3 length: 17 amino acids. Trimming took 4 bases from V and 4 from J, leaving 23 bases between them. The receptor was isolated from a man in his thirties or forties in good health. The sequencing input was naive CD4+ T cells sorted from blood. The subset was: CD45RA+ positively selected. The chain employs TRBV5-1 and TRBJ1-1; D ambiguous. The CDR3 reads CASSRFTDRAAGTEAFF. CDR3 sequence (DNA): TGCGCCAGCAGCCGATTTACCGACCGGGCGGCGGGCACTGAAGCTTTCTTT.